The subject of this entry is one T cell receptor beta chain. V shed 2 bases, J shed 1 base, and the junction held 5 bases outside the gene matches. CDR3 size: 16 residues. Germline V gives CDR1 MDHEN, CDR2 SYDVKM. This entry is derived from a study of control samples from healthy donors and cancer patients. Profiled with immunoSEQ multiplex PCR; TCRdb holds only in-frame clones, not every one. The table records over 150,000 clones, approximately 96% of them present only once. The receptor was isolated from a woman in her thirties in good health. The chain combines TRBV28 with TRBJ1-5; 7 bases align to TRBD1. What was sequenced was blood. The CDR3 DNA reads as TGTGCCAGCAGTTTAAGAGGGACAGCAAGCAATCAGCCCCAGCATTTT. Translated: CASSLRGTASNQPQHF.